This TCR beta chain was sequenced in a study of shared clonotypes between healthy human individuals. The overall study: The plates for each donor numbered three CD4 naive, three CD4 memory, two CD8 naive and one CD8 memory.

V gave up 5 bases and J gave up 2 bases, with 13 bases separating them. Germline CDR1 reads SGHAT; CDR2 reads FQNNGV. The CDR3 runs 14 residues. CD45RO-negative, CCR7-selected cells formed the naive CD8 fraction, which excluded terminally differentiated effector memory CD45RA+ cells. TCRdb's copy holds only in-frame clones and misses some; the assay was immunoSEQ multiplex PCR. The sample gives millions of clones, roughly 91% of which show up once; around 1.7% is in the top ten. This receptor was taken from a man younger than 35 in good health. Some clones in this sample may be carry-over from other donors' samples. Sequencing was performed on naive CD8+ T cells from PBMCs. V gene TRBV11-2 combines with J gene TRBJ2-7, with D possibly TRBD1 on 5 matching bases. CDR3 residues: CASSPMGPAYEQYF. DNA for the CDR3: TGTGCCAGCAGCCCGATGGGGCCTGCCTACGAGCAGTACTTC.